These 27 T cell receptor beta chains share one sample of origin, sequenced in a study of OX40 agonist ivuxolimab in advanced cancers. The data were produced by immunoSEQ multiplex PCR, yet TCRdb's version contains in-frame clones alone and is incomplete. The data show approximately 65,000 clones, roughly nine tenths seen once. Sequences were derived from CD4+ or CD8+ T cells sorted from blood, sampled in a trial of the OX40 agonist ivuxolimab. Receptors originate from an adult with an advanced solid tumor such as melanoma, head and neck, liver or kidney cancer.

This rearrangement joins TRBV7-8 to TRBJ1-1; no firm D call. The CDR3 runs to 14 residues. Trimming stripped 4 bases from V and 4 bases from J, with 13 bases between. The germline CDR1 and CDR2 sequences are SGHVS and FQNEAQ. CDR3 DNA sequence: TGTGCCAGCAGCTCGACATCACCGAGCACTGAAGCTTTCTTT. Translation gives CASSSTSPSTEAFF.

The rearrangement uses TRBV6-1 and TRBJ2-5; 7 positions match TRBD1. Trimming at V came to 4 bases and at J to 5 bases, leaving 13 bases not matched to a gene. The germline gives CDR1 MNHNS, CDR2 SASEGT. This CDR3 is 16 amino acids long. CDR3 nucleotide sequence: TGTGCCAGCAGTGCTCGAGGGGGCGGATTCTGGGAGACCCAGTACTTC. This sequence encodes CASSARGGGFWETQYF.

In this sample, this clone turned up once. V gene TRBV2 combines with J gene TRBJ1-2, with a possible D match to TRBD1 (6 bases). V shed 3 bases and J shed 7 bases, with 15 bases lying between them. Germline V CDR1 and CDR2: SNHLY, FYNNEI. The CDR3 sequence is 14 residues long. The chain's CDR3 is CASSERGIGFGYTF. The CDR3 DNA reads TGTGCCAGCAGTGAGAGGGGGATAGGCTTTGGCTACACCTTC.

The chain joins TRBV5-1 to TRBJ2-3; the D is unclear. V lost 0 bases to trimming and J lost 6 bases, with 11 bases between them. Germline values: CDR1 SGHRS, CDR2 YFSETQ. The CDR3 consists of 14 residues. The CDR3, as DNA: TGCGCCAGCAGCTTGGACGTGGGCCCCGATACGCAGTATTTT. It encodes CASSLDVGPDTQYF.

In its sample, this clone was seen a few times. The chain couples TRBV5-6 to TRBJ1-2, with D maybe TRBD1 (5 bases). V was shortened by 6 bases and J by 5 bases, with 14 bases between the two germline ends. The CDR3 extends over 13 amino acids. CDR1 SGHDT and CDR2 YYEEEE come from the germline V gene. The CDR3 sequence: CASMFWGRYGYTF. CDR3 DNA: TGTGCCAGCATGTTTTGGGGGAGATATGGCTACACCTTC.

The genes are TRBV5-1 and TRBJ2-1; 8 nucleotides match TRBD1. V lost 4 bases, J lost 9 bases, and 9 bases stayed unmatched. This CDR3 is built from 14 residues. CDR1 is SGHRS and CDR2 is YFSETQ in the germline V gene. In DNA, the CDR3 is TGCGCCAGCAGCCCGACAGGGGCGAGGAGTGAGCAGTTCTTC. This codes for CASSPTGARSEQFF.

Written as DNA, the CDR3 is TGTGCCAGCAGTTTGGGCGGGGGGAACTATGGCTACACCTTC. This codes for CASSLGGGNYGYTF. The J gene is TRBJ1-2, the V gene TRBV28; possibly TRBD1 for D (5 bases). The CDR3 runs 14 residues. V lost 3 bases, J lost 2 bases, and 10 bases lay in between. CDR1 is MDHEN and CDR2 is SYDVKM in the germline V gene.

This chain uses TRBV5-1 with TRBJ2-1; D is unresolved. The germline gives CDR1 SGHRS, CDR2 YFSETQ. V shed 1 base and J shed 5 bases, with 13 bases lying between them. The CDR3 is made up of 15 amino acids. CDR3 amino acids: CASSLILKADNEQFF. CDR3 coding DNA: TGCGCCAGCAGCTTGATTTTAAAGGCGGACAATGAGCAGTTCTTC. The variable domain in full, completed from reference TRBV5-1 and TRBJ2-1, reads KAGVTQTPRYLIKTRGQQVTLSCSPISGHRSVSWYQQTPGQGLQFLFEYFSETQRNKGNFPGRFSGRQFSNSRSEMNVSTLELGDSALYLCASSLILKADNEQFFGPGTRLTVL.

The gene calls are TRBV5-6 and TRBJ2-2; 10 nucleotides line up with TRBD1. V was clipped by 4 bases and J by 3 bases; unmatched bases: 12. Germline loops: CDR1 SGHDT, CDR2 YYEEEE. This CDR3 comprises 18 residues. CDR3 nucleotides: TGTGCCAGCAGCCAAGAAAGACAGGGGGCGCAGGACACCGGGGAGCTGTTTTTT. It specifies CASSQERQGAQDTGELFF.

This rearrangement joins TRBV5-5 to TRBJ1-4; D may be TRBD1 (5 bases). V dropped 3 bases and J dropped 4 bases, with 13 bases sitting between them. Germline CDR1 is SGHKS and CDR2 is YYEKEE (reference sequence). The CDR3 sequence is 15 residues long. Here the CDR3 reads CASSSGSRGNEKLFF. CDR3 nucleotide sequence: TGTGCCAGCAGCTCGGGGTCAAGGGGTAATGAAAAACTGTTTTTT.

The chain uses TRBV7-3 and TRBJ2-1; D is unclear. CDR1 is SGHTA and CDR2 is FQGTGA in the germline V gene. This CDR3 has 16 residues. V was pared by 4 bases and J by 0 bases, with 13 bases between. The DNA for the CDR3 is TGTGCCAGCAGCTCAAACGGTGCGGTCTCCTACAATGAGCAGTTCTTC. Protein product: CASSSNGAVSYNEQFF.

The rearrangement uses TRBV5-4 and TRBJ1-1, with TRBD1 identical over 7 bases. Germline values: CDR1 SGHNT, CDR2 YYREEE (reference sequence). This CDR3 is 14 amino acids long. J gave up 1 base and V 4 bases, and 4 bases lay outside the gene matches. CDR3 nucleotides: TGTGCCAGCAGCGGGGGACAGACGAACACTGAAGCTTTCTTT. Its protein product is CASSGGQTNTEAFF.

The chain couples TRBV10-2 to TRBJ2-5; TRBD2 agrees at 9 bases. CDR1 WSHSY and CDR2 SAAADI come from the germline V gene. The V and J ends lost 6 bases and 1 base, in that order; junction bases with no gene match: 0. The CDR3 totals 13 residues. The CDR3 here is CASRLAGQETQYF. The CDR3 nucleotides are TGCGCCAGCAGACTAGCGGGCCAAGAGACCCAGTACTTC.

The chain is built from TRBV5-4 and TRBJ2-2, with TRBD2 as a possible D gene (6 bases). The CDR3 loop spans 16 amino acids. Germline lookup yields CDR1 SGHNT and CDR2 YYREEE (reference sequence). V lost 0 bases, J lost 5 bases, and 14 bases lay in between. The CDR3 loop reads CASSLEAGPGTGELFF. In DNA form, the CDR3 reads TGTGCCAGCAGCTTGGAGGCGGGACCGGGTACCGGGGAGCTGTTTTTT. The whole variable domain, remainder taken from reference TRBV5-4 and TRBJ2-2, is ETGVTQSPTHLIKTRGQQVTLRCSSQSGHNTVSWYQQALGQGPQFIFQYYREEENGRGNFPPRFSGLQFPNYSSELNVNALELDDSALYLCASSLEAGPGTGELFFGEGSRLTVL.

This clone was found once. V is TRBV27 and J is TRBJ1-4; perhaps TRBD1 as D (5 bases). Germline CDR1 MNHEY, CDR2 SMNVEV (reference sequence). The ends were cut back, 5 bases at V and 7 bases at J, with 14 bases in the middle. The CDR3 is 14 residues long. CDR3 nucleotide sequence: TGTGCCAGCAGTCGGCAGGGTGAAGGTGAAAAACTGTTTTTT. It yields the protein CASSRQGEGEKLFF.

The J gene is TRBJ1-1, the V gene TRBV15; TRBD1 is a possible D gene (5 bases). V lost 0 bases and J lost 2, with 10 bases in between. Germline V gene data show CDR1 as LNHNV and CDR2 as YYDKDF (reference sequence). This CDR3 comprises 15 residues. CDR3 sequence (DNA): TGTGCCACCAGCAGAGAGGGAAGGGGTAACACTGAAGCTTTCTTT. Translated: CATSREGRGNTEAFF. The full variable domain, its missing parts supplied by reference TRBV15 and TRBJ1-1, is DAMVIQNPRYQVTQFGKPVTLSCSQTLNHNVMYWYQQKSSQAPKLLFHYYDKDFNNEADTPDNFQSRRPNTSFCFLDIRSPGLGDTAMYLCATSREGRGNTEAFFGQGTRLTVV.

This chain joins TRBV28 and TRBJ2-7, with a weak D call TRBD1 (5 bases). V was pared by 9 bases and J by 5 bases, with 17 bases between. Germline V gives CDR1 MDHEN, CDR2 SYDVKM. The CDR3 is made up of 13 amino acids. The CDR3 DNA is TGTGCCAGTCTGCGGACACCTGTCCACGAGCAGTACTTC. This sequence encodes CASLRTPVHEQYF.

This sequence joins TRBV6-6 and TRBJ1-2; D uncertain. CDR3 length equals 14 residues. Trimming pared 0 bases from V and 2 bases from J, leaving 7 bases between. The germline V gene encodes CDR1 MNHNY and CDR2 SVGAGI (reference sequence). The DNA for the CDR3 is TGTGCCAGCAGTTACTCGAACATCAACTATGGCTACACCTTC. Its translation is CASSYSNINYGYTF.

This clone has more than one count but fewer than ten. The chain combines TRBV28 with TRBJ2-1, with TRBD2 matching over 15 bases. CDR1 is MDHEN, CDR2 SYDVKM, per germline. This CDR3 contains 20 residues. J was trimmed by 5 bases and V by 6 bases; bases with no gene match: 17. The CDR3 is CASSPGTSGRLGPKNNEQFF. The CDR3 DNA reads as TGTGCCAGCAGCCCCGGGACTAGCGGGAGGCTCGGCCCGAAAAACAATGAGCAGTTCTTC.

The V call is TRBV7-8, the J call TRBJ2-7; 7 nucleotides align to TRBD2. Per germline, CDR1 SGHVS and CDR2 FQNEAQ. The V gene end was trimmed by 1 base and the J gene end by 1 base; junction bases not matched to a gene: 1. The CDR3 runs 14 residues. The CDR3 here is CASSLGGRSYEQYF. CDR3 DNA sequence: TGTGCCAGCAGCTTAGGCGGGAGATCCTACGAGCAGTACTTC.

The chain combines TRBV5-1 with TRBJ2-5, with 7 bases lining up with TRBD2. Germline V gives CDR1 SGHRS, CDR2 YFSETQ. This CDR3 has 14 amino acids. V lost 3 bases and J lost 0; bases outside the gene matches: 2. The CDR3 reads CASSWEGNQETQYF. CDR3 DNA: TGCGCCAGCAGCTGGGAGGGTAACCAAGAGACCCAGTACTTC.

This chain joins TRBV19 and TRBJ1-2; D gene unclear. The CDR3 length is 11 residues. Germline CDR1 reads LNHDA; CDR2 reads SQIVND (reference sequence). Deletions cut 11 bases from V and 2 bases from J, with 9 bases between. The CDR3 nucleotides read TGTGCCTGCGGACGGAACTATGGCTACACCTTC. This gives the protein CACGRNYGYTF.

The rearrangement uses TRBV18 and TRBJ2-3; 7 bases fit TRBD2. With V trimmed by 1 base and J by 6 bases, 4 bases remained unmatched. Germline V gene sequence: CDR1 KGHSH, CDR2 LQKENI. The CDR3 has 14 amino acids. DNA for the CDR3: TGTGCCAGCTCACCACAACGGGAGGCGGATACGCAGTATTTT. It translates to CASSPQREADTQYF. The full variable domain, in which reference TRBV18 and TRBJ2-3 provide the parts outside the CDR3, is NAGVMQNPRHLVRRRGQEARLRCSPMKGHSHVYWYRQLPEEGLKFMVYLQKENIIDESGMPKERFSAEFPKEGPSILRIQQVVRGDSAAYFCASSPQREADTQYFGPGTRLTVL.

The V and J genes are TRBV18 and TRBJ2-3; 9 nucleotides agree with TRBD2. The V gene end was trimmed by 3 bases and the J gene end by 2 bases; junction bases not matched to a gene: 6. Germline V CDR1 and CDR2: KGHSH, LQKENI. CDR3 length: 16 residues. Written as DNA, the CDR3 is TGTGCCAGCTCACCGCCTCTAGCGGGACCCACAGATACGCAGTATTTT. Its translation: CASSPPLAGPTDTQYF.

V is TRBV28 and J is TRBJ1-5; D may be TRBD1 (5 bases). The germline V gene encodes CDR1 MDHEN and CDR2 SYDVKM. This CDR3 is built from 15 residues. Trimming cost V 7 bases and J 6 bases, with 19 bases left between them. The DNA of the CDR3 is TGTGCCAGCAAAAATAAAGGGGCGACAAGTCAGCCCCAGCATTTT. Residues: CASKNKGATSQPQHF.

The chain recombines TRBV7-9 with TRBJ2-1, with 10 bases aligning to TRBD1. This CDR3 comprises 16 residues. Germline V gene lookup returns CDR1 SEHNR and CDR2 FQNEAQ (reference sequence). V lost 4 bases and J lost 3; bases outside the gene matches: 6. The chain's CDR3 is CASSSPRDRGYNEQFF. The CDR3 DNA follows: TGTGCCAGCAGCTCACCCCGGGACAGGGGCTACAATGAGCAGTTCTTC.

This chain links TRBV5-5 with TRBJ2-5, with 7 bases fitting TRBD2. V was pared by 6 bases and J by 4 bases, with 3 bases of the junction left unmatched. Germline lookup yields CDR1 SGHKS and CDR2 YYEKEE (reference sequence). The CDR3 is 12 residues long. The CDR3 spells CASTIAGETQYF. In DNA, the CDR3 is TGTGCCAGCACCATAGCGGGAGAGACCCAGTACTTC.